This T cell receptor (beta chain) was captured in a study of a mutant IDH1 vaccine in newly diagnosed glioma. Study as a whole: Vaccines began 4-6 weeks after radiotherapy alone, or with temozolomide cycles. Sex distribution of treated patients was approximately 60% male and around 40% female; mean age was 40.4 years. Most patients had received both radiotherapy and temozolomide, the prior options being radiotherapy, temozolomide, or both.

The germline V gene has CDR1 MNHEY and CDR2 SVGAGI. V was clipped by 2 bases and J by 8 bases, with 13 bases between them. The CDR3 runs 14 residues. Time point denoted: week 11, during vaccination. Each vaccine dose was 300 ug of mutant IDH1 20-mer peptide, with topical imiquimod. This clone was counted only a few times. The antigen remains undetermined. Assay: immunoSEQ multiplex PCR; the TCRdb copy retains only in-frame clones and omits some. The sample lists 30,000 to 35,000 clones, about 90% seen once, with 20% to 25% in the top ten. The sequencing here drew on PBMCs, taken from a glioma patient whose treatment included an IDH1 peptide vaccine. The clonotype comes from a man between 18 and 29 years old with glioma. The chain carries TRBV6-5 and TRBJ1-5; unclear D gene. The CDR3 nucleotides are TGTGCCAGCAGTTACGACCGGGGTAATAAGCCCCAGCATTTT. Translating it yields CASSYDRGNKPQHF.